This T cell receptor (beta chain) was captured by sequencing in a study of blood T cells in healthy people across ages. Study conclusions and caveats: Higher diversity, along with more naive CD4+ cells, distinguished long-lived donors from aged donors. Across the age range, TCR beta diversity per million T cells fell in a roughly linear way.

About this clonotype: The antigen remains undetermined.

Germline loops: CDR1 MNHNY, CDR2 SVGAGI (reference sequence). The CDR3 sequence is 15 residues long. Using a J-beta primer mix together with a sample-barcoded 5' primer, a second PCR was run for roughly 6 to 11 cycles. TCRdb re-derived calls from the 5' RACE reads in MiXCR, one entry per CDR3 protein. Among more than 1.4 million distinct CDR3 sequences listed, around 42% were seen once. A minimum of 7 million PBMCs was isolated per sample. Sequencing was performed on blood. This receptor was obtained from a woman under 30 in good health. The J gene is TRBJ2-1, the V gene TRBV6-6; D may be TRBD2 (5 bases). The DNA end is more similar to TRBJ2-7, so the J call may be wrong. DNA of the CDR3: TGTGCCAGCAGTTACCAGACGGGGTCCCTAAATGAGCAGTACTTC. Its protein product is CASSYQTGSLNEQYF.